The following is a TCR beta chain sequence with its context. Its specificity is not known. Generated by immunoSEQ multiplex PCR, the TCRdb table keeps only in-frame clones and is missing some. This sample has about 38,000 clones, with roughly four fifths found just once. The record originates from a study of a mutant IDH1 vaccine in newly diagnosed glioma. In the study overall: Vaccinations, eight in total, occurred in weeks 1, 3, 5, 7, 11, 15, 19, 23. Patients under treatment included about 60% males and around 38% females and had a mean age of 40.4 years. Initiation of the vaccine course occurred 4-6 weeks after radiotherapy alone, or alongside temozolomide cycles.

Time point reported: week 23, last vaccination. Vaccination comprised doses that each held 300 ug of mutant IDH1 20-mer peptide, plus topical imiquimod. Every donor had a new WHO grade 3 or 4 astrocytoma that was IDH1-mutant, with loss of nuclear ATRX. The origin of this receptor is a man aged 35-49 years with glioma. Specimen: PBMCs, collected from a glioma patient whose treatment included an IDH1 peptide vaccine.

The CDR3 here is CASSLLTGQGRGEQFF. The CDR3 DNA sequence: TGCGCCAGCAGCTTACTCACCGGACAGGGGAGGGGTGAGCAGTTCTTC. The rearrangement uses TRBV5-1 and TRBJ2-1; 9 nucleotides agree with TRBD1. V shed 2 bases and J 9 bases; nucleotides not matched to a gene: 12. CDR3 length: 16 residues. From germline, CDR1 is SGHRS and CDR2 YFSETQ. Looking up the rest from reference TRBV5-1 and TRBJ2-1 gives the full variable domain: KAGVTQTPRYLIKTRGQQVTLSCSPISGHRSVSWYQQTPGQGLQFLFEYFSETQRNKGNFPGRFSGRQFSNSRSEMNVSTLELGDSALYLCASSLLTGQGRGEQFFGPGTRLTVL.